This T cell receptor (beta chain) was recovered during a study of T cells in Graves' hyperthyroidism and ophthalmopathy (dated by TCRdb to the late 2010s). Looking at the study overall: Peripheral blood samples were taken at the time of initial diagnosis, prior to any treatment. To identify distinguishing TCR V-J signatures, a discovery cohort of around 98 patients was used, comprising 40 to 45 with Graves' ophthalmopathy and about 59 with stable Graves' hyperthyroidism. Whether ophthalmopathy could be predicted prospectively was tested in an independent validation cohort made up of about 20 hyperthyroidism patients plus 17 patients who later progressed to ophthalmopathy. The 100 discovery patients were divided at random into training and test sets in a 7:3 ratio. The study also compared thyroid tissue and blood T-cell repertoires from several Graves' hyperthyroidism patients. Once sampling was done, hyperthyroidism patients were given methimazole at a starting dose of 30 mg daily, whereas ophthalmopathy patients were given high-dose intravenous methylprednisolone. TCR Vbeta CDR3 sequencing of some 140 peripheral blood samples (over 40 ophthalmopathy, 75 hyperthyroidism and roughly 17 progressor patients) is reported in the paper.

The TCR beta CDR3 regions were amplified from the RNA transcripts. A first-round RT-PCR of the TCR CDR3 used the HTBI primer set with the Qiagen OneStep RT-PCR kit. Libraries were constructed in a second round of multiplex PCR, after which size selection and purification were carried out. The libraries were sequenced on an Illumina HiSeq2000 using paired-end 100 bp reads. Under the source paper's analysis protocol: SOAPnuke was used to process the raw data, throwing out any read that contained adapters or uncalled bases, had a mean Phred below 15, or lacked an exact constant-primer or identifier match. High-quality paired reads were merged using COPE v1.2.5, and each unique nucleotide sequence was defined as a clonotype. MiTCR v1.1 was used to align clonotypes to the IMGT TRBV, TRBD and TRBJ reference segments. Analysis was restricted to V-J combinations with a frequency above 0.0001, which covered roughly 99% of repertoires. The TCS score was defined as F50 (clonal expansion) divided by E x V (chaos), with BLOSUM62-based TCRdist calculated between CDR3 peptides within each V-J. Welch's t-statistics and random forest reduced just over 500 V-J features to 13, which were used in a naive Bayes classifier (R e1071). The similarity between thyroid and blood repertoires was quantified using the Morisita-Horn index. The public reads were run again by TCRdb, first through fastp at Q25 and then through MiXCR, and only productive beta chains were kept. When rows share a CDR3 protein, they turn into one entry using the most common DNA and genes. These V and J calls derive from TCRdb rather than the authors' analysis. Here the sample has around 800,000 distinct CDR3 sequences; around 39% occur a single time. The ten largest clones capture approximately 8.7% of the sample.

Paper-wide results and their limitations: A 13 V-J signature model separated ophthalmopathy from stable hyperthyroidism, with approximately 86% sensitivity and about 81% specificity in cross-validation and 80%/75% in testing. No statistical method was used to set the sample size in advance, and investigators knew the group allocation. Blood samples also contained most of the expanded thyroid clonotypes (frequency above 0.001), which suggests that blood repertoires may reflect thyroid immune responses. In validation, the model predicted progression to ophthalmopathy a median of roughly 6.5 months before onset, with approximately 68% sensitivity and about 75% specificity.

Concerning this clonotype: Its cognate antigen has yet to be identified. Per-nucleotide qualities are absent, and no much larger clonotype sits a single base away.

The junction shows trimming of 6 bases on V and 7 bases on J, plus 16 bases between the germline ends. Including the terminal cysteine and phenylalanine, the CDR3 comprises 13 residues. Solely the CDR3 DNA is kept, with 39 bases framed from the first base. Based on the germline V gene, the CDR1 and CDR2 sequences are MNHEY and SVGAGI. Stable Graves' hyperthyroidism was defined as no progression to ophthalmopathy during 18 months of follow-up. Hyperthyroidism patients were newly diagnosed, had a disease duration of under 2 months, and were aged 18 to 65 years. Any patient with an uncontrolled infection, another autoimmune disease, pregnancy or lactation was excluded. Clinical symptoms, serum thyroxine and TRAb, thyroid ultrasound, and orbital computed tomography formed the basis for the diagnoses. Ficoll-Paque density gradient centrifugation was used to isolate PBMCs from about 9.4 ml of fresh peripheral blood. Trizol reagent was used to extract total RNA, and RNA quality was then checked on an Agilent 2100 Bioanalyzer.

Source material: blood. The rearranged segments are TRBV6-5 and TRBJ2-7; perhaps TRBD2 is the D gene, with 5 bases matching. This TCR was recovered from a man younger than 30 with Graves' hyperthyroidism. The CDR3 protein: CASRAGPTGEQYF. The bases read TGTGCCAGCAGGGCCGGGCCCACGGGGGAGCAGTACTTC.